The present TCR beta chain was sequenced within a study of blood T cell repertoires in COVID-19. Data came from immunoSEQ multiplex PCR; TCRdb stores just in-frame clones and leaves some out. The table lists approximately 170,000 clones, 70% to 90% of them singletons. V lost 2 bases to trimming and J lost 6 bases, with 3 bases between them. The CDR3 covers 11 residues. The germline V gene has CDR1 KGHDR and CDR2 SFDVKD. This TCR was recovered from an elderly woman in a cohort sampled during active or convalescent COVID-19. The chain recombines TRBV24-1 with TRBJ1-2; D gene ambiguous. Material for sequencing was peripheral blood. CDR3 region: CATSDSNGYTF. The CDR3 DNA sequence: TGTGCCACCAGTGATTCAAATGGCTACACCTTC.